A selection of T cell receptor beta chains follows, all from one sample in a study of technical replicates of blood from a handful of donors. Clones were read by immunoSEQ multiplex PCR, and TCRdb kept only the in-frame ones, dropping some. This table holds 80,000 or so clones, about 81% found once. The specimen was PBMCs. These receptors originate from a human donor in good health. Some clones in this sample may be carry-over from other donors' samples. The CDR3 runs from the conserved cysteine through the conserved F or W. D genes are given only for firm matches. Clone size appears in some rows only: once, few, many, or a class for an expanded clone.

CDR3 length | J gene | V gene | D gene | clone size | CDR3 protein | CDR3 DNA
14 | TRBJ1-2 | TRBV5-1 | . | few | CASRAGQGWYGYTF | TGCGCCAGCAGAGCGGGGCAGGGTTGGTATGGCTACACCTTC
15 | TRBJ2-1 | TRBV10-2 | . | . | CASRPLRLGGNEQFF | TGCGCCAGCAGACCCCTCCGGCTGGGAGGCAATGAGCAGTTCTTC
16 | TRBJ2-1 | TRBV6-1 | TRBD1 | . | CASSEYGQGNYNEQFF | TGTGCCAGCAGTGAGTACGGACAGGGGAACTACAATGAGCAGTTCTTC
14 | TRBJ2-1 | TRBV7-3 | TRBD1 | once | CASSSTGGGNEQFF | TGTGCCAGCAGCTCAACAGGGGGCGGGAATGAGCAGTTCTTC
12 | TRBJ1-1 | TRBV19 | TRBD1 | few | CASSKQGAQAFF | TGTGCCAGTAGTAAACAGGGGGCGCAGGCTTTCTTT
14 | TRBJ2-4 | TRBV6-6 | TRBD1 | . | CASSSRTGSDIQYF | TGTGCCAGCAGTTCAAGGACAGGGTCTGACATTCAGTACTTC
17 | TRBJ2-3 | TRBV5-1 | . | . | CASSWSRGRRRTDTQYF | TGCGCCAGCAGCTGGTCCAGGGGCCGCCGTCGCACAGATACGCAGTATTTT
11 | TRBJ2-3 | TRBV2 | . | . | CASTLRDTQYF | TGTGCCAGCACTTTGCGTGATACGCAGTATTTT
14 | TRBJ2-5 | TRBV10-3 | TRBD2 | . | CASQQIAGVETQYF | TGTGCCAGCCAACAAATCGCGGGAGTGGAGACCCAGTACTTC
17 | TRBJ2-6 | TRBV11-1 | . | . | CASSVGRGASGANVLTF | TGTGCCAGCAGCGTTGGCAGGGGTGCCTCTGGGGCCAACGTCCTGACTTTC
15 | TRBJ1-2 | TRBV11-2 | . | . | CASSPWTTPNYGYTF | TGTGCCAGCAGCCCCTGGACAACTCCTAACTATGGCTACACCTTC
13 | TRBJ2-7 | TRBV11-2 | . | . | CASSLATEYEQYF | TGTGCCAGCAGCTTGGCCACAGAGTACGAGCAGTACTTC
15 | TRBJ2-3 | TRBV30 | . | . | CAWSAGIVGTDTQYF | TGTGCCTGGAGTGCCGGGATCGTGGGCACAGATACGCAGTATTTT
15 | TRBJ1-2 | TRBV10-3 | . | . | CAISEYTEANYGYTF | TGTGCCATCAGTGAGTATACAGAAGCTAACTATGGCTACACCTTC
16 | TRBJ1-1 | TRBV7-8 | . | once | CASSVNRALGNTEAFF | TGTGCCAGCAGCGTAAACAGGGCCCTGGGGAACACTGAAGCTTTCTTT
14 | TRBJ2-1 | TRBV13 | . | . | CASSWDNRYNEQFF | TGTGCCAGCAGTTGGGACAATCGCTACAATGAGCAGTTCTTC
12 | TRBJ2-1 | TRBV5-6 | . | . | CASSLPGGEQFF | TGTGCCAGCAGCCTTCCGGGGGGCGAGCAGTTCTTC
13 | TRBJ1-1 | TRBV6-5 | . | . | CASSYKQNTEAFF | TGTGCCAGCAGTTACAAACAGAACACTGAAGCTTTCTTT